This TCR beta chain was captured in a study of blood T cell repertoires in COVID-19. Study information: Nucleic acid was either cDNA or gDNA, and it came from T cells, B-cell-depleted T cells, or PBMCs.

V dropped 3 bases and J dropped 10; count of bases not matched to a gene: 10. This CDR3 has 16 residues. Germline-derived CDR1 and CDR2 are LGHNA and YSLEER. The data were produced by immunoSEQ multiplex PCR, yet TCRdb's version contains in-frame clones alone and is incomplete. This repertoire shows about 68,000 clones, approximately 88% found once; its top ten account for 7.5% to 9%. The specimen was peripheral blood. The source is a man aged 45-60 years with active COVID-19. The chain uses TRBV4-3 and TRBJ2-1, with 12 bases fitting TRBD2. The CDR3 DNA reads TGCGCCAGCAGCCACCTTCCTAGCGGGGGGGCGTGGGAGCAGTTCTTC. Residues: CASSHLPSGGAWEQFF.